Listed below are T cell receptor beta chains from one sample, sequenced in a study of shared clonotypes between healthy human individuals. TCRdb's table, derived via immunoSEQ multiplex PCR, lists solely in-frame clones and lacks some. The sample lists 1.6 million or so clones; over 95% were seen once. The sample taken for sequencing was naive CD4+ T cells sorted from blood. These receptors were obtained from a young man in good health. Both conserved end residues are part of each CDR3. D genes are given only for firm matches. Some rows mark clone size as missing; the rest say once, few, many or name a class of expanded clone.

.	TRBV2	TRBJ2-7	.	TGTGCCAGCAGCGGAAGCAGCTACGAGCAGTACTTC	CASSGSSYEQYF
TRBD1	TRBV19	TRBJ1-5	once	TGTGCCAGTAGTCGACAAGGGGGCTCAAATCAGCCCCAGCATTTT	CASSRQGGSNQPQHF
.	TRBV2	TRBJ2-7	.	TGTGCCAGCAAGCCGGACGGGATGAGCTCCTACGAGCAGTACTTC	CASKPDGMSSYEQYF
TRBD2	TRBV7-2	TRBJ2-7	.	TGTGCCAGCACCAAGTGGGGGGGAGGGCTTGAGCAGTACTTC	CASTKWGGGLEQYF
TRBD2	TRBV5-1	TRBJ2-3	.	TGCGCCAGCAGCTCTAGCCGACTAGCGGGAGCTGCAGATACGCAGTATTTT	CASSSSRLAGAADTQYF
.	TRBV18	TRBJ2-7	once	TGTGCCAGCTCACCAGTTAGAACAGCAAACCCTACCTACGAGCAGTACTTC	CASSPVRTANPTYEQYF
TRBD1	TRBV6-5	TRBJ2-2	.	TGTGCCAGCAGTTCCTGGACAGGGGGCACCGGGGAGCTGTTTTTT	CASSSWTGGTGELFF
.	TRBV7-9	TRBJ2-7	.	TGTGCCAGCAGCTTTCTTCGCTCCGAGCAGTACTTC	CASSFLRSEQYF
.	TRBV29-1	TRBJ2-7	.	TGCAGCGCCAAGGTAACCTCCTACGAGCAGTACTTC	CSAKVTSYEQYF
.	TRBV9	TRBJ2-1	.	TGTGCCAGCAGCGTACAGGGTAACAATGAGCAGTTCTTC	CASSVQGNNEQFF
.	TRBV9	TRBJ2-1	.	TGTGCCAGCAGCGTAGAACCGAGATACAATGAGCAGTTCTTC	CASSVEPRYNEQFF
.	TRBV5-5	TRBJ1-2	.	TGTGCCAGCAGCCCCGGTGACAGGCCCTATGGCTACACCTTC	CASSPGDRPYGYTF
.	TRBV5-6	TRBJ2-7	.	TGTGCCAGCAGCCTCAACGGGGCAGCAGTATACTACGAGCAGTACTTC	CASSLNGAAVYYEQYF
TRBD2	TRBV2	TRBJ2-3	.	TGTGCCGGGGGACTAGCGGGATACACAGATACGCAGTATTTT	CAGGLAGYTDTQYF
.	TRBV7-8	TRBJ2-1	once	TGTGCCAGCAGCTTAGCGCTCGGGTACAATGAGCAGTTCTTC	CASSLALGYNEQFF
.	TRBV9	TRBJ1-2	.	TGTGCCAGCAGCGCGACCGGGACCGGGAACTATGGCTACACCTTC	CASSATGTGNYGYTF
TRBD2	TRBV6-5	TRBJ2-7	.	TGTGCCAGCAGACCTCTAGCGGGAGGGCCGAGAGAGCAGTACTTC	CASRPLAGGPREQYF
.	TRBV5-1	TRBJ2-2	.	TGCGCCAGCAGCTTGTTCCCCAGGGGGGAGCTGTTTTTT	CASSLFPRGELFF
.	TRBV5-6	TRBJ2-7	.	TGTGCCAGCAGCCCGGATCAACGTAACGAGCAGTACTTC	CASSPDQRNEQYF
.	TRBV5-1	TRBJ1-3	.	TGCGCCAGCAGCACAAACCCCTCTGGAAACACCATATATTTT	CASSTNPSGNTIYF
.	TRBV2	TRBJ2-1	once	TGTGCCAGCAGCGCCGAAGTCCGCAATGAGCAGTTCTTC	CASSAEVRNEQFF
.	TRBV6-5	TRBJ1-1	.	TGTGCCAGCCGCCCAGGGGTTTTGAACACTGAAGCTTTCTTT	CASRPGVLNTEAFF
.	TRBV2	TRBJ2-3	.	TGTGCCAGCACCCTTGACCTCACAGATACGCAGTATTTT	CASTLDLTDTQYF
.	TRBV5-1	TRBJ2-7	.	TGCGCCAGCAGCGGATACCTAGGCTCCTACGAGCAGTACTTC	CASSGYLGSYEQYF
.	TRBV28	TRBJ1-1	.	TGTGCCAGCAGTCCTGTCCTCGTTAGAAACACTGAAGCTTTCTTT	CASSPVLVRNTEAFF
.	TRBV10-3	TRBJ2-3	.	TGTGCCATCCGGACTACGGACAGGAACCCATCAGATACGCAGTATTTT	CAIRTTDRNPSDTQYF
TRBD1	TRBV4-1	TRBJ1-1	.	TGCGCCAGCAGCCCCATACCCGGGACAGGTTTAACTGAAGCTTTCTTT	CASSPIPGTGLTEAFF
.	TRBV11-2	TRBJ2-1	.	TGTGCCAGCAGGCGCCTACTAGAGTACAATGAGCAGTTCTTC	CASRRLLEYNEQFF
TRBD2	TRBV10-3	TRBJ2-3	.	TGTGCCATCACAACTAGCGGGAGGGTCAGCACAGATACGCAGTATTTT	CAITTSGRVSTDTQYF
.	TRBV5-6	TRBJ1-3	.	TGTGCCAGCAGCGGTCCAGGGTACGGGAGAGGAAACACCATATATTTT	CASSGPGYGRGNTIYF
TRBD1	TRBV7-9	TRBJ2-3	.	TGTGCCAGCAGCTTGGGACAGGGCACAGATACGCAGTATTTT	CASSLGQGTDTQYF
.	TRBV6-5	TRBJ2-3	.	TGTGCCAGCAGACAGGACGGGCAGAAAACAGATACGCAGTATTTT	CASRQDGQKTDTQYF
TRBD1	TRBV27	TRBJ1-2	.	TGTGCCAGCAGTCCCCAGACAGGGAAGGGCTATGGCTACACCTTC	CASSPQTGKGYGYTF
TRBD2	TRBV7-7	TRBJ2-1	.	TGTGCCAGCAGCTTGGGGGGGACTAGCGGCTCTGAGCAGTTCTTC	CASSLGGTSGSEQFF
.	TRBV2	TRBJ2-5	.	TGTGCCAGCAGTGAGGTAGGAGCGGACCAAGAGACCCAGTACTTC	CASSEVGADQETQYF
.	TRBV11-2	TRBJ1-2	.	TGTGCCAGCAGGGCTGTGGGTGGTCTTGGCTACACCTTC	CASRAVGGLGYTF
.	TRBV2	TRBJ1-3	.	TGTGCCTGCAAGCCTTACTCTGGAAACACCATATATTTT	CACKPYSGNTIYF
.	TRBV21-1	TRBJ1-5	.	TGTGCCAGCAGCATGACAGGGGCCAATCAGCCCCAGCATTTT	CASSMTGANQPQHF
.	TRBV4-1	TRBJ1-2	.	TGCGCCAGCAGCGCCCGGTCAACAGGAAATGGCTACACCTTC	CASSARSTGNGYTF
.	TRBV21-1	TRBJ2-1	.	TGTGCCAGCAGCAAAGGACTAGCGCCCCACAATGAGCAGTTCTTC	CASSKGLAPHNEQFF
.	TRBV27	TRBJ2-5	.	TGTGCCAGCAGCCCGCGGGTTGGGGGGGCGACGGAGACCCAGTACTTC	CASSPRVGGATETQYF
.	TRBV2	TRBJ1-2	few	TGTGCCAGCGGAGGTCAGGCCCGGGGTGGCTACACCTTC	CASGGQARGGYTF
TRBD1	TRBV5-1	TRBJ1-1	.	TGCGCCAGCAGCCTAAGGACAGGGGAGAACACTGAAGCTTTCTTT	CASSLRTGENTEAFF
TRBD2	TRBV6-5	TRBJ2-1	.	TGTGCCAGCAGTTACGGACTAGCGGGATTGGATGAGCAGTTCTTC	CASSYGLAGLDEQFF
.	TRBV29-1	TRBJ2-2	.	TGCAGCGCAGGGAACACCGGGGAGCTGTTTTTT	CSAGNTGELFF
.	TRBV9	TRBJ2-3	.	TGTGCCAGCAGCCCAGGGGATACGCAGTATTTT	CASSPGDTQYF
.	TRBV4-3	TRBJ2-7	.	TGCGCCAGCAGCCTTGAAGCTACCTCCTACGAGCAGTACTTC	CASSLEATSYEQYF
.	TRBV30	TRBJ2-5	.	TGTGCCTGGAGCGCCGGGGCGCAATACGAGACCCAGTACTTC	CAWSAGAQYETQYF
.	TRBV9	TRBJ1-1	.	TGTGCCAGCAGCGTAGCTCGCCAATCTGCTGAAGCTTTCTTT	CASSVARQSAEAFF
.	TRBV27	TRBJ2-5	once	TGTGCCAGCAGTTTATCGGTTCACGTGGGACGGTCAGAGACCCAGTACTTC	CASSLSVHVGRSETQYF
.	TRBV9	TRBJ2-1	.	TGTGCCAGCAGCGAGCCCTCAGGGAAGCGAGACAATGAGCAGTTCTTC	CASSEPSGKRDNEQFF
TRBD1	TRBV6-1	TRBJ2-1	once	TGTGCCAGCAGTCGCACAGGGGGCATTAACAATGAGCAGTTCTTC	CASSRTGGINNEQFF
TRBD2	TRBV7-6	TRBJ2-7	.	TGTGCCAGCAGCCTTAGCGGGAGGGGAAACGAGCAGTACTTC	CASSLSGRGNEQYF
.	TRBV27	TRBJ1-4	.	TGTGCCAGCAATACTAAGGGGGGAGGCGATGAAAAACTGTTTTTT	CASNTKGGGDEKLFF
.	TRBV28	TRBJ1-4	.	TGTGCCAGCAGTCCCTTCGCGGGCGGATTCGAAAAACTGTTTTTT	CASSPFAGGFEKLFF